The sequence of this T cell receptor beta chain was determined in a study of shared clonotypes between healthy human individuals. Clones were read by immunoSEQ multiplex PCR, and TCRdb kept only the in-frame ones, dropping some. The profile shows hundreds of thousands of clones, around 73% of them singletons. The clonotype was recovered from a woman younger than 45 in good health. The sequenced sample consisted of memory CD4+ T cells sorted from blood. Regarding subset: CD45RA-negative fraction.

The CDR3 coding sequence is TGTGCCAGCTCACCGACACGCGTCCCGTTGGTGGCTTTCTTT. Translation: CASSPTRVPLVAFF. V is TRBV18 and J is TRBJ1-1; D is undetermined. CDR3 length: 14 amino acids. V gave up 3 bases and J gave up 11 bases, with 19 bases separating them. The germline CDR1 and CDR2 sequences are KGHSH and LQKENI.